Below, 25 T cell receptor beta chains from the same sample are listed, as sequenced in a study of patients and donors after allogeneic stem cell transplantation. MiXCR, run by TCRdb on the RT-PCR reads, gives a single entry per CDR3 protein. The data contain about 110,000 distinct CDR3 sequences, less than 45% of them singletons. The sequencing sample was made of blood, either unsorted or a sorted T cell fraction (not recorded which). All receptors derive from a human donor who was either an allogeneic HSCT recipient or a stem cell or donor lymphocyte infusion donor (not recorded which). It is not recorded whose cells these are; they may come from a transplant donor.

The chain combines TRBV7-2 with TRBJ1-5; 7 bases line up with TRBD1. This CDR3 has 14 amino acids. V was pared by 8 bases and J by 2 bases, with 6 bases of the junction left unmatched. From germline, CDR1 is SGHTA and CDR2 FQGNSA. This CDR3 reads CASGQTGGNQPQHF. For the CDR3, the DNA is TGTGCCAGCGGCCAAACAGGGGGCAATCAGCCCCAGCATTTT.

This chain uses TRBV20-1 with TRBJ2-2; 8 bases are shared with TRBD2. The ends lost 6 bases at V and 7 bases at J; junction bases unmatched: 7. The CDR3 loop spans 13 amino acids. Looked up from germline, CDR1 is DFQATT and CDR2 is SNEGSKA (reference sequence). CDR3 residues: CSALGGTSGELFF. The CDR3 DNA sequence: TGCAGTGCCCTAGGAGGGACTAGCGGGGAGCTGTTTTTT.

The J gene is TRBJ1-2, the V gene TRBV28; TRBD1 matches 7 bases. Germline CDR1 reads MDHEN; CDR2 reads SYDVKM. The trim removed 8 bases at V and 8 bases at J, leaving 11 bases unmatched. This CDR3 comprises 13 residues. CDR3 in DNA: TGTGCCAGCTTTGACAGGGCATCTTGGGGCTACACCTTC. It is translated as CASFDRASWGYTF.

This clonotype was counted between two and nine times. The chain has TRBV29-1 and TRBJ1-1, with D possibly matching TRBD1 (6 bases). From germline, CDR1 is SQVTM and CDR2 ANQGSEA. The CDR3 has 12 residues. Trimming took 5 bases from V and 7 from J, leaving 14 bases between them. CDR3 loop: CSVSAGAGEAFF. In DNA, the CDR3 is TGCAGCGTTAGTGCAGGGGCCGGTGAAGCTTTCTTT. Combining the CDR3 with reference TRBV29-1 and TRBJ1-1 gives the whole variable domain SAVISQKPSRDICQRGTSLTIQCQVDSQVTMMFWYRQQPGQSLTLIATANQGSEATYESGFVIDKFPISRPNLTFSTLTVSNMSPEDSSIYLCSVSAGAGEAFFGQGTRLTVV.

This clonotype was seen a handful of times. The chain couples TRBV21-1 to TRBJ1-2; no DNA check was done on the table's D call, TRBD1. TRBV21-1 is designated a pseudogene. The CDR3 runs 15 residues. The CDR3 coding sequence is TGTGCCAGCAGCAAAGACCCTCGGGATGGCTATGGCTACACCTTC. Its protein is CASSKDPRDGYGYTF.

This rearrangement joins TRBV5-1 to TRBJ1-5; D is unclear. V was trimmed by 1 base and J by 1 base, leaving 9 bases between them. Germline V lookup: CDR1 SGHRS, CDR2 YFSETQ. The CDR3 length is 15 residues. The CDR3 spells CASSLTGGSNQPQHF. CDR3 coding DNA: TGCGCCAGCAGCTTGACGGGTGGGAGCAATCAGCCCCAGCATTTT.

The chain carries TRBV25-1 and TRBJ2-3; perhaps TRBD2 as D (6 bases). CDR1 is MGHDK and CDR2 is SYGVNS in the germline V gene. This CDR3 region has 15 residues. V gave up 2 bases and J gave up 2 bases, with 11 bases separating them. The CDR3 spells CASSEGGMNTDTQYF. The CDR3 nucleotides are TGTGCCAGCAGTGAAGGCGGGATGAACACAGATACGCAGTATTTT.

The chain is built from TRBV6-5 and TRBJ1-3; D is perhaps TRBD1 (5 bases). Trimming removed 7 bases at V and 8 bases at J, with 21 bases between. There are 15 residues in the CDR3. CDR1 is MNHEY and CDR2 is SVGAGI in the germline V gene. CDR3 in amino acids: CASTHWGNGEDTIYF. As DNA, the CDR3 is TGTGCCAGCACTCACTGGGGCAACGGGGAGGACACCATATATTTT.

This clonotype was counted a few times. The V and J genes are TRBV5-1 and TRBJ2-7, with a possible D match to TRBD1 (7 bases). The germline V and J ends were trimmed by 4 bases and 2 bases, with 13 bases remaining between them. The CDR3 spans 14 residues. Germline V gives CDR1 SGHRS, CDR2 YFSETQ. The CDR3 coding sequence is TGCGCCAGCAGCCCGGCAGGGGGGACCTACGAGCAGTACTTC. Its translation is CASSPAGGTYEQYF.

The CDR3 here is CSVVTSSTDTQYF. The CDR3 DNA reads as TGCAGCGTTGTGACATCTAGCACAGATACGCAGTATTTT. The V call is TRBV29-1, the J call TRBJ2-3; D not resolved. The V and J ends lost 4 bases and 0 bases respectively, with 8 bases between them. This CDR3 contains 13 residues. Germline V lookup: CDR1 SQVTM, CDR2 ANQGSEA.

This CDR3 reads CATRGSGNTIYF. In nucleotides, the CDR3 is TGTGCCACTCGGGGGTCTGGAAACACCATATATTTT. The rearrangement uses TRBV10-3 and TRBJ1-3; a weak D match, TRBD1 (5 bases). The V gene lost 10 bases and the J gene lost 1 base, with 8 bases spanning the gap. CDR1 and CDR2 (germline): ENHRY, SYGVKD. The CDR3 consists of 12 residues.

This clonotype has just one count. The chain carries TRBV27 and TRBJ1-1, with D uncertain. This CDR3 has 14 residues. Germline V gene sequence: CDR1 MNHEY, CDR2 SMNVEV (reference sequence). V was cut by 1 base and J by 5 bases, with 11 bases left in between. The CDR3 coding sequence is TGTGCCAGCAGTTTATTAATGGGGAGGACTGAAGCTTTCTTT. Its translation is CASSLLMGRTEAFF.

This clonotype came up many times. The V call is TRBV4-3, the J call TRBJ1-1; perhaps TRBD1 as D (6 bases). This CDR3 spans 18 amino acids. Germline V lookup: CDR1 LGHNA, CDR2 YSLEER. V was cut by 0 bases and J by 8 bases, with 25 bases left in between. The CDR3 here is CASSQDISQRGQNGEAFF. The DNA of the CDR3 is TGCGCCAGCAGCCAAGATATTAGTCAACGAGGACAGAATGGGGAAGCTTTCTTT.

The chain is built from TRBV29-1 and TRBJ2-3; D unclear. The CDR3 has 13 residues. The V end lost 7 bases, the J end lost 3 bases, and 14 bases lay between the germline ends. Germline assignment: CDR1 SQVTM and CDR2 ANQGSEA. The CDR3 reads CSGRKPATDTQYF. Here the CDR3 DNA reads TGCAGCGGCCGGAAGCCAGCGACAGATACGCAGTATTTT.

V and J are TRBV19 and TRBJ1-5; D gene uncertain. Per the germline V gene, CDR1 is LNHDA and CDR2 is SQIVND (reference sequence). Deletions cut 1 base from V and 6 bases from J, with 10 bases between. The CDR3 totals 14 residues. This CDR3 is CASSIVTGSQPQHF. The DNA for the CDR3 is TGTGCCAGTAGTATAGTCACCGGTAGTCAGCCCCAGCATTTT.

This clonotype was seen a few times. The chain combines TRBV7-2 with TRBJ1-2; weak D call: TRBD1 (5 bases). Germline V lookup: CDR1 SGHTA, CDR2 FQGNSA. This CDR3 spans 13 amino acids. V shed 5 bases and J shed 2 bases, with 9 bases lying between them. The CDR3 DNA follows: TGTGCCAGCAGCAAGGGGTTCAACTATGGCTACACCTTC. This sequence encodes CASSKGFNYGYTF.

Remarks on this clonotype: Lacking the conserved final phenylalanine or tryptophan, this CDR3 likely reflects a read error. The chain uses TRBV5-1 and TRBJ1-4, with D unclear. Trimming cost V 3 bases and J 5 bases, with 8 bases left between them. The V gene's germline CDR1 is SGHRS and CDR2 YFSETQ. CDR3 length: 13 amino acids. The DNA of the CDR3 is TGCGCCAGCAGCTCCCGGGGAAATGAAAAACTGTTTTTG. Translating gives CASSSRGNEKLFL.

V usage is TRBV12-3 or TRBV12-4 and J usage is TRBJ1-6; the match to TRBD1 covers 9 bases. J gave up 9 bases and V 2 bases, and 11 bases lay outside the gene matches. The CDR3 runs 17 residues. In DNA form, the CDR3 reads TGTGCCAGCAGTTTAAGGGCGTTGGGGACAGGGTTTTCACCCCTCCACTTT. This encodes CASSLRALGTGFSPLHF.

This clonotype was seen only a few times. The chain couples TRBV6-5 to TRBJ1-5; possible D gene TRBD1, 5 bases. The CDR3 length is 14 residues. The germline V gene has CDR1 MNHEY and CDR2 SVGAGI. Deletions cut 2 bases from V and 5 bases from J, with 10 bases between. CDR3 protein: CASSYGGGDQPQHF. The DNA of the CDR3 is TGTGCCAGCAGTTACGGAGGAGGGGATCAGCCCCAGCATTTT.

This chain joins TRBV10-3 and TRBJ1-6; 7 bases map to TRBD1. CDR1 ENHRY and CDR2 SYGVKD come from the germline V gene. CDR3 size: 14 residues. With V trimmed by 2 bases and J by 5 bases, 0 bases remained unmatched. CDR3 amino acids: CAISEGTDNSPLHF. The CDR3 coding sequence is TGTGCCATCAGTGAGGGGACAGATAATTCACCCCTCCACTTT.

This clonotype came up once. CDR3 region: CATSRGPSGRAGTDTQYF. The CDR3, as DNA: TGTGCCACCAGTCGGGGGCCTAGCGGGAGGGCCGGCACAGATACGCAGTATTTT. The rearrangement links TRBV24-1 to TRBJ2-3, with 12 bases that match TRBD2. Germline V gene sequence: CDR1 KGHDR, CDR2 SFDVKD. The length of the CDR3 is 18 residues. The ends lost 6 bases at V and 1 base at J; junction bases unmatched: 10.

V gene TRBV10-3 combines with J gene TRBJ2-1, with 8 nucleotides matching TRBD2. V shed 1 base, J shed 1 base, and the junction held 3 bases outside the gene matches. The germline gives CDR1 ENHRY, CDR2 SYGVKD. CDR3 length equals 16 residues. CDR3: CAISEWGLGSYNEQFF. The DNA for the CDR3 is TGTGCCATCAGTGAGTGGGGACTAGGTTCCTACAATGAGCAGTTCTTC.

This clonotype appeared a single time. This chain links TRBV7-9 with TRBJ2-7; tentatively, D is TRBD1 or TRBD2 (5 bases each). Germline V gene sequence: CDR1 SEHNR, CDR2 FQNEAQ (reference sequence). The CDR3 is 15 residues long. The V gene lost 8 bases and the J gene lost 3 bases, with 20 bases spanning the gap. CDR3 loop: CASGSAGTGSYEQYF. Written as DNA, the CDR3 is TGTGCCAGCGGATCCGCCGGGACGGGCAGCTACGAGCAGTACTTC. Full variable domain (outside the CDR3, taken from reference TRBV7-9 and TRBJ2-7): DTGVSQNPRHKITKRGQNVTFRCDPISEHNRLYWYRQTLGQGPEFLTYFQNEAQLEKSRLLSDRFSAERPKGSFSTLEIQRTEQGDSAMYLCASGSAGTGSYEQYFGPGTRLTVT.

The chain links TRBV13 to TRBJ2-1; TRBD2 might be the D (6 bases). This CDR3 region has 15 residues. CDR1 and CDR2 (germline): PRHDT, FYEKMQ (reference sequence). Trimming removed 4 bases from V and 2 bases from J, with 12 bases in between. The CDR3 DNA reads as TGTGCCAGCAGCTCCCTAGCGACCACCTACAATGAGCAGTTCTTC. Protein product: CASSSLATTYNEQFF.

The CDR3 reads CSVGGLAGVGEQFF. DNA for the CDR3: TGCAGCGTTGGGGGACTAGCGGGAGTGGGTGAGCAGTTCTTC. The rearrangement links TRBV29-1 to TRBJ2-1, with 14 nucleotides matching TRBD2. The CDR3 contains 14 residues. Germline V gives CDR1 SQVTM, CDR2 ANQGSEA. The V gene end was trimmed by 4 bases and the J gene end by 9 bases; junction bases not matched to a gene: 5.